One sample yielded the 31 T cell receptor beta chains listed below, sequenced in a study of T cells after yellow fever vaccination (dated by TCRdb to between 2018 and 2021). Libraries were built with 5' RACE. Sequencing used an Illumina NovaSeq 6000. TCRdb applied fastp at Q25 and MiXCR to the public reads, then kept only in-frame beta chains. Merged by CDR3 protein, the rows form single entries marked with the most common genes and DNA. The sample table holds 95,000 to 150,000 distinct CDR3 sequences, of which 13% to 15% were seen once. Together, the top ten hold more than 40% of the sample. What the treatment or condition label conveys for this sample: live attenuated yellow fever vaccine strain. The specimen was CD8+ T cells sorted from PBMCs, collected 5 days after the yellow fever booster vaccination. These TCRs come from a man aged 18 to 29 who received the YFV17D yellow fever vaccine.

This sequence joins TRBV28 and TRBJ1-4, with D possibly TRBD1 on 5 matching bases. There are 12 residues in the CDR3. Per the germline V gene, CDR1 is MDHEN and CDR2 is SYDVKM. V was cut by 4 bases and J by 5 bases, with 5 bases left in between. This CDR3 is CASSWDNEKLFF. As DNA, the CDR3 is TGTGCCAGCAGTTGGGACAATGAAAAACTGTTTTTT. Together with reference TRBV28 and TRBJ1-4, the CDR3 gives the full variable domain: DVKVTQSSRYLVKRTGEKVFLECVQDMDHENMFWYRQDPGLGLRLIYFSYDVKMKEKGDIPEGYSVSREKKERFSLILESASTNQTSMYLCASSWDNEKLFFGSGTQLSVL.

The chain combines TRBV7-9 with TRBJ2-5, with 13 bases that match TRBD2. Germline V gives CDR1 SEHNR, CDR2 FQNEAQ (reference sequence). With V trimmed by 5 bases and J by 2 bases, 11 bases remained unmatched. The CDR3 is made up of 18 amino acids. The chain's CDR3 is CASSPRTSGGLEQETQYF. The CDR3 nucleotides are TGTGCCAGCAGCCCACGGACTAGCGGGGGCTTGGAACAAGAGACCCAGTACTTC.

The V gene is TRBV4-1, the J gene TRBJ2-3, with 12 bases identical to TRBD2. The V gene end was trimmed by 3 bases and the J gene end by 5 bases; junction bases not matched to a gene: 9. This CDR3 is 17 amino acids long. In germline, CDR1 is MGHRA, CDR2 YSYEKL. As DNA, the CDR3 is TGCGCCAGCAGCCAGCGAGCTAGCGGGGGGGCTATAGATACGCAGTATTTT. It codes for CASSQRASGGAIDTQYF.

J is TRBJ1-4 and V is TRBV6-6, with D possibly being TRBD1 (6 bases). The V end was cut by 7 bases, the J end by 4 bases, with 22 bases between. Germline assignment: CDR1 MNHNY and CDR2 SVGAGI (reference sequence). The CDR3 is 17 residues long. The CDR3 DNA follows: TGTGCCAGCACCACCTCGATCCGTAGGGGGATTAATGAAAAACTGTTTTTT. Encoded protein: CASTTSIRRGINEKLFF.

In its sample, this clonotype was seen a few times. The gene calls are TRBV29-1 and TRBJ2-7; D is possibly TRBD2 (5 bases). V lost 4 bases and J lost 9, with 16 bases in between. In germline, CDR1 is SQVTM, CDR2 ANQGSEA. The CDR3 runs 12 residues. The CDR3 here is CSVAQEEVGQYF. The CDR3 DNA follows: TGCAGCGTTGCCCAAGAGGAGGTTGGGCAGTACTTC.

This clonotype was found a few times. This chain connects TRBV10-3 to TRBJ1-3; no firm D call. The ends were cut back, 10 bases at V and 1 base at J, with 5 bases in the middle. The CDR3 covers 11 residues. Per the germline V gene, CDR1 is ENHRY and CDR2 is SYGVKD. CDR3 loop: CATLSGNTIYF. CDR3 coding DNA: TGTGCCACCCTGTCTGGAAACACCATATATTTT.

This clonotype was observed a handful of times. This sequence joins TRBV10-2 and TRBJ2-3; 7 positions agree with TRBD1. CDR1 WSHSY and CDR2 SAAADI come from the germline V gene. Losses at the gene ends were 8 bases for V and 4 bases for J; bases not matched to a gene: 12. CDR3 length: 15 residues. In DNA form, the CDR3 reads TGCGCCAGCGGGAAGCCGGGACAGCTTGCAGATACGCAGTATTTT. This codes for CASGKPGQLADTQYF.

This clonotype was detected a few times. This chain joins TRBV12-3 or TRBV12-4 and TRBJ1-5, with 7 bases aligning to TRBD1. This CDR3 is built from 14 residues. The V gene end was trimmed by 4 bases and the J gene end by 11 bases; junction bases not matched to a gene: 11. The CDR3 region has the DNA TGTGCCAGCAGTTCCACCCCGGGTCAGGGGGCCCAGCATTTT. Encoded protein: CASSSTPGQGAQHF.

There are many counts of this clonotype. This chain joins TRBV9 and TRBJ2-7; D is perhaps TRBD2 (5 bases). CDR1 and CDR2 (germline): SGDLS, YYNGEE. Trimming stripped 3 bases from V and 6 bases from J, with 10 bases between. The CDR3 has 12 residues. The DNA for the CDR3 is TGTGCCAGCAGCGGAACTAGTGGCGAGCAGTACTTC. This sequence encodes CASSGTSGEQYF.

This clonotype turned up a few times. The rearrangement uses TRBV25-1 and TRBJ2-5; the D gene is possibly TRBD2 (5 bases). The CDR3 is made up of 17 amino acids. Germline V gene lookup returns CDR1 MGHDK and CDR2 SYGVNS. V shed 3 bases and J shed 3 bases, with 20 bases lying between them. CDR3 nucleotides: TGTGCCAGCAGTGATAGAGGCGTCTGGGCGGGTGAAGAGACCCAGTACTTC. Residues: CASSDRGVWAGEETQYF.

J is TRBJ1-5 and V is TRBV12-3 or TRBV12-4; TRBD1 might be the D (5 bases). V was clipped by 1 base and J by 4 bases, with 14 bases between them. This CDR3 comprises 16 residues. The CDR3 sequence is CASSLEGSGWNQPQHF. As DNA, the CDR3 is TGTGCCAGCAGTTTAGAGGGGAGTGGGTGGAATCAGCCCCAGCATTTT.

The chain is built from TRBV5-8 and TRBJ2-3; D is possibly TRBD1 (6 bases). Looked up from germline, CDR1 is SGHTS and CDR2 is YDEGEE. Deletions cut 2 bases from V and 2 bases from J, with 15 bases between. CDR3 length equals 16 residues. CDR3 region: CASSFPQRQATDTQYF. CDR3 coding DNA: TGTGCCAGCAGCTTTCCCCAACGACAGGCCACAGATACGCAGTATTTT.

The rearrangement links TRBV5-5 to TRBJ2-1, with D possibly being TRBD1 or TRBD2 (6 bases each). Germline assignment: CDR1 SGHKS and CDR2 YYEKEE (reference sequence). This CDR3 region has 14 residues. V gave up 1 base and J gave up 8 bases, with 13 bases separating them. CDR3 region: CASSLRGDWHEQFF. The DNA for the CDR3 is TGTGCCAGCAGCTTGAGGGGGGACTGGCATGAGCAGTTCTTC.

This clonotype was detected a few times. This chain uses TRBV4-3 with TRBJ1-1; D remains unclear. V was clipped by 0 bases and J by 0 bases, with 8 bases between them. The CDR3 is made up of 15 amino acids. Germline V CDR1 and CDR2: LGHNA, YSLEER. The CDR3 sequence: CASSQDPGLNTEAFF. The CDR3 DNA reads TGCGCCAGCAGCCAAGATCCTGGGCTGAACACTGAAGCTTTCTTT.

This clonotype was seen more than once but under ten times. CDR3 coding DNA: TGTGCCAGCAGTGGAGCCGAGGACGGTAAAGAGACCCAGTACTTC. Translating gives CASSGAEDGKETQYF. The chain employs TRBV7-9 and TRBJ2-5; D is uncertain. Germline V gene lookup returns CDR1 SEHNR and CDR2 FQNEAQ (reference sequence). V dropped 6 bases and J dropped 3 bases, with 17 bases sitting between them. There are 15 residues in the CDR3.

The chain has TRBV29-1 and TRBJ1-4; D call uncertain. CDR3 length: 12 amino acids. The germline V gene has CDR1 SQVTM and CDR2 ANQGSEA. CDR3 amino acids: CGTGATNEKLFF. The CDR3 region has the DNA TGCGGAACGGGAGCAACTAATGAAAAACTGTTTTTT.

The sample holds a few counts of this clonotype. CDR3 DNA sequence: TGCGCCAGCAGCCAAGACGGGGGACAGGGCTCCTACGAGCAGTACTTC. It encodes CASSQDGGQGSYEQYF. This sequence joins TRBV4-1 and TRBJ2-7; the match to TRBD1 covers 9 bases. The CDR3 sequence is 16 residues long. V shed 0 bases and J 0 bases; nucleotides not matched to a gene: 3. Germline V lookup: CDR1 MGHRA, CDR2 YSYEKL.

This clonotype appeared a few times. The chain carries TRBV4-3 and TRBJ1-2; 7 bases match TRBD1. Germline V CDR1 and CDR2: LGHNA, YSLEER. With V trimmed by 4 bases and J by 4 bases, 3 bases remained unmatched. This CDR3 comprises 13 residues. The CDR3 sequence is CASSRSGGYGYTF. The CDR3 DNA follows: TGCGCCAGCAGCCGTTCAGGGGGCTATGGCTACACCTTC.

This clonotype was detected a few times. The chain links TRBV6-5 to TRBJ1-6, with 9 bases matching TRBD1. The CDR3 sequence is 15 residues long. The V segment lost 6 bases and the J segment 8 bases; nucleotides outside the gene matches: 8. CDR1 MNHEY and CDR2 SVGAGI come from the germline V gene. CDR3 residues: CASSRAGTGYSPLHF. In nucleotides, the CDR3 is TGTGCCAGCAGCCGGGCCGGGACAGGGTATTCACCCCTCCACTTT.

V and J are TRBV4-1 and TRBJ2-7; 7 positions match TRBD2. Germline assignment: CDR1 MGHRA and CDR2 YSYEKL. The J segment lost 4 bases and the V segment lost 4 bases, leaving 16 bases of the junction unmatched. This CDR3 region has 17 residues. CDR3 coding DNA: TGCGCCAGCAGCCCCCGCGGAGGGGAGGGGAGGTTGTACGAGCAGTACTTC. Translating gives CASSPRGGEGRLYEQYF.

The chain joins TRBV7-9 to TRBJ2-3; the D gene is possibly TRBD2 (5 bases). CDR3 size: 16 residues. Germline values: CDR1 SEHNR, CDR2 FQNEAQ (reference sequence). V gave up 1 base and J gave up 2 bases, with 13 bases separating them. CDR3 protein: CASSLVFLGDTDTQYF. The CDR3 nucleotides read TGTGCCAGCAGCTTAGTCTTTTTGGGAGACACAGATACGCAGTATTTT.

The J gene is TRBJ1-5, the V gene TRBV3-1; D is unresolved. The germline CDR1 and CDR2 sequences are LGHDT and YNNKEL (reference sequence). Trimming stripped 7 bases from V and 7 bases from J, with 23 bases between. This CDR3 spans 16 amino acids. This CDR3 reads CASTSGRRDRKQPQHF. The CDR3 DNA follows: TGTGCCAGCACCTCAGGAAGGAGGGATAGGAAACAGCCCCAGCATTTT. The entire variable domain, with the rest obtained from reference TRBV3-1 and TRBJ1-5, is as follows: DTAVSQTPKYLVTQMGNDKSIKCEQNLGHDTMYWYKQDSKKFLKIMFSYNNKELIINETVPNRFSPKSPDKAHLNLHINSLELGDSAVYFCASTSGRRDRKQPQHFGDGTRLSIL.

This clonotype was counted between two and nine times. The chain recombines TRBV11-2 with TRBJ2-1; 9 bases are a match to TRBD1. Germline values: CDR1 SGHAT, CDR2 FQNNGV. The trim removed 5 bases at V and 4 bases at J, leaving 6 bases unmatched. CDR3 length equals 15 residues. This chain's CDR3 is CASSPTGTGYNEQFF. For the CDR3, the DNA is TGTGCCAGCAGCCCAACCGGGACAGGGTACAATGAGCAGTTCTTC.

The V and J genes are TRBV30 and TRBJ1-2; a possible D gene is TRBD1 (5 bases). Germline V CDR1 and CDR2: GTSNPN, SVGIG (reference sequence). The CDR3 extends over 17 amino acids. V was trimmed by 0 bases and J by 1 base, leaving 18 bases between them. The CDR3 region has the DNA TGTGCCTGGAGTGTCGAGGGGTCTTTCTTTAGTAACTATGGCTACACCTTC. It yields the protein CAWSVEGSFFSNYGYTF.

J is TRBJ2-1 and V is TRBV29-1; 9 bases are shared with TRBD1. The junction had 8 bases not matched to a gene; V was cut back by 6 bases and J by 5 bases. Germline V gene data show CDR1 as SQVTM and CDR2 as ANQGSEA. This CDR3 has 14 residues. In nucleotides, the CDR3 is TGCAGCGTCGACTGGACAGGGGCTAACAATGAGCAGTTCTTC. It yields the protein CSVDWTGANNEQFF.

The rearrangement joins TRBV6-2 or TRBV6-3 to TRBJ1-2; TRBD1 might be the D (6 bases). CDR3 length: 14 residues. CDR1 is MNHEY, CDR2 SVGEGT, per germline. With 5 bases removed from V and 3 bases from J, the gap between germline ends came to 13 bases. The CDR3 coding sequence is TGTGCCAGCAGTGAAACAGGGTTGCACTATGGCTACACCTTC. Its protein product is CASSETGLHYGYTF.

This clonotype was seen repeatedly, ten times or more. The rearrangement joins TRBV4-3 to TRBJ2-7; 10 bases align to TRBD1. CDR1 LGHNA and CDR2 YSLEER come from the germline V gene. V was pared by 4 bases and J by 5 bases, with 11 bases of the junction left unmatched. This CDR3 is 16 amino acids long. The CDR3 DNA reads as TGCGCCAGCAGCCCCCGCCCGGGACAGGGGACTCACGAGCAGTACTTC. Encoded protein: CASSPRPGQGTHEQYF.

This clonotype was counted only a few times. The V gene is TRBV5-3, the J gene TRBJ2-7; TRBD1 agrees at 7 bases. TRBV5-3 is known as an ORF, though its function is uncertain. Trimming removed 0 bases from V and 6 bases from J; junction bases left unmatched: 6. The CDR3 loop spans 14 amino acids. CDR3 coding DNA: TGTGCCAGAAGCTTGGGGCAGGGGGACGGCGAGCAGTACTTC. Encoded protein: CARSLGQGDGEQYF.

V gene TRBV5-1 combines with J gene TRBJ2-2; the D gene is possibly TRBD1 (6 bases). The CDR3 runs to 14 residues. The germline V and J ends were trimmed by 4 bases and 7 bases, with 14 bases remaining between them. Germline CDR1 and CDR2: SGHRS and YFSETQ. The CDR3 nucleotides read TGCGCCAGCAGCGCGCTCAGGGGTGTCGGGGAGCTGTTTTTT. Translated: CASSALRGVGELFF.

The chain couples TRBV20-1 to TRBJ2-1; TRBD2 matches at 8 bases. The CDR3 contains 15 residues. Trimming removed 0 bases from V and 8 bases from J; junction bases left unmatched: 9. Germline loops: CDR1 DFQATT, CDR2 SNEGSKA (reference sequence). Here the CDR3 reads CSARDTGGAVDEQFF. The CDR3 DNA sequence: TGCAGTGCTAGAGATACCGGGGGGGCCGTCGATGAGCAGTTCTTC.

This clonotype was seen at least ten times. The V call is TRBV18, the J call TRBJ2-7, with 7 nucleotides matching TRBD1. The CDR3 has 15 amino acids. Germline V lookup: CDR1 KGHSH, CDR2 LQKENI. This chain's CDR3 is CASSPLGGLSHEQYV. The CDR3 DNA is TGTGCCAGCTCACCCTTAGGGGGCCTCTCCCACGAGCAGTACGTC.